The rows below give T cell receptor beta chains drawn from one sample of a study of radiotherapy plus CTLA-4 blockade in lung cancer. The data were produced by immunoSEQ multiplex PCR, yet TCRdb's version contains in-frame clones alone and is incomplete. The table has around 1,500 clones, around nine tenths seen once. The starting material was tumor tissue, obtained from a patient treated with radiotherapy plus ipilimumab. These receptors were obtained from a human donor with non-small cell lung cancer who had a complete response to radiotherapy plus ipilimumab. The CDR3 runs from the conserved cysteine through the conserved F or W. Fields, in order: clone size, J gene, D gene, V gene, CDR3 DNA, CDR3 protein. The D gene is left open where the match is weak. A row's size may be missing; if present it is once, few, many or a size class.

abundance: .
j_gene: TRBJ2-7
d_gene: .
v_gene: TRBV29-1
CDR3nt: TGCAGCGCCTCGGCTCAGGGAGCAATCTCCTACGAGCAGTACTTC
CDR3aa: CSASAQGAISYEQYF

abundance: few
j_gene: TRBJ1-1
d_gene: .
v_gene: TRBV19
CDR3nt: TGTGCCAGTAGTCCCACCGCGCAGACTGAAGCTTTCTTT
CDR3aa: CASSPTAQTEAFF

abundance: once
j_gene: TRBJ2-2
d_gene: .
v_gene: TRBV4-3
CDR3nt: TGCGCCAGCAGCCAAGATAGGACCGGGGAGCTGTTTTTT
CDR3aa: CASSQDRTGELFF

abundance: .
j_gene: TRBJ1-4
d_gene: .
v_gene: TRBV6-1
CDR3nt: TGTGCCAGCAGTTCTGGGGGTTTGGACGAAAAACTGTTTTTT
CDR3aa: CASSSGGLDEKLFF

abundance: .
j_gene: TRBJ1-2
d_gene: .
v_gene: TRBV4-1
CDR3nt: TGCGCCAGCAGCCAAGATGAGGGGAGCTATGGCTACACCTTC
CDR3aa: CASSQDEGSYGYTF

abundance: .
j_gene: TRBJ1-1
d_gene: TRBD1
v_gene: TRBV5-5
CDR3nt: TGTGCCAGCAGCCACAGGGGGTTGGGGGCTGAAGCTTTCTTT
CDR3aa: CASSHRGLGAEAFF

abundance: .
j_gene: TRBJ1-3
d_gene: .
v_gene: TRBV5-6
CDR3nt: TGTGCCAGCAGCTTGTATGGCACTACTCGAAACACCATATATTTT
CDR3aa: CASSLYGTTRNTIYF

abundance: .
j_gene: TRBJ2-7
d_gene: .
v_gene: TRBV5-1
CDR3nt: TGCGCCAGCAGCTTGTTGGGGGGCACCTCCTACGAGCAGTACTTC
CDR3aa: CASSLLGGTSYEQYF

abundance: .
j_gene: TRBJ2-7
d_gene: .
v_gene: TRBV9
CDR3nt: TGTGCCAGCAGCGTAGGGGACGGACCCTACGAGCAGTACTTC
CDR3aa: CASSVGDGPYEQYF

abundance: once
j_gene: TRBJ2-1
d_gene: .
v_gene: TRBV11-2
CDR3nt: TGTGCCAGCAGCTCCCTGAGCTCCTACAATGAGCAGTTCTTC
CDR3aa: CASSSLSSYNEQFF

abundance: few
j_gene: TRBJ2-3
d_gene: .
v_gene: TRBV14
CDR3nt: TGTGCCAGCAGCCAAGTTGTTAGCACAGATACGCAGTATTTT
CDR3aa: CASSQVVSTDTQYF

abundance: .
j_gene: TRBJ2-1
d_gene: TRBD2
v_gene: TRBV9
CDR3nt: TGTGCCAGCAGCGTAGGGGGACTAGCGTATGAGCAGTTCTTC
CDR3aa: CASSVGGLAYEQFF

abundance: .
j_gene: TRBJ1-1
d_gene: .
v_gene: TRBV4-3
CDR3nt: TGCGCCAGCAGCCAAGATGAGTCGGTAGAAGCTTTCTTT
CDR3aa: CASSQDESVEAFF

abundance: .
j_gene: TRBJ1-2
d_gene: .
v_gene: TRBV29-1
CDR3nt: TGCAGCGTTGAGGCCGGAAAGGATGGCTACACCTTC
CDR3aa: CSVEAGKDGYTF

abundance: .
j_gene: TRBJ1-4
d_gene: .
v_gene: TRBV5-1
CDR3nt: TGCGCCAGCAGCTTCCGGGCCGGGGCTGAAGTTGAAAAACTGTTTTTT
CDR3aa: CASSFRAGAEVEKLFF

abundance: .
j_gene: TRBJ1-2
d_gene: TRBD1
v_gene: TRBV5-4
CDR3nt: TGTGCCAGCAGCTTTAAGACAGGGTCCCAACGCGGCTACACCTTC
CDR3aa: CASSFKTGSQRGYTF

abundance: .
j_gene: TRBJ2-1
d_gene: TRBD1
v_gene: TRBV18
CDR3nt: TGTGCCAGCTCACCACTCCCCCCCCACAGGGGTGAGTCCTACAATGAGCAGTTCTTC
CDR3aa: CASSPLPPHRGESYNEQFF

abundance: .
j_gene: TRBJ1-6
d_gene: TRBD1
v_gene: TRBV7-9
CDR3nt: TGTGCCAGCAGCCCCGACAGGGGGCTGGATAATTCACCCCTCCACTTT
CDR3aa: CASSPDRGLDNSPLHF

abundance: .
j_gene: TRBJ2-3
d_gene: .
v_gene: TRBV5-1
CDR3nt: TGCGCCAGCAGCTTGGGGGGGCGTATAGATACGCAGTATTTT
CDR3aa: CASSLGGRIDTQYF

abundance: .
j_gene: TRBJ2-1
d_gene: TRBD1
v_gene: TRBV27
CDR3nt: TGTGCCAGCAGTCTCCAGGGGGCCAGCTCCTACAATGAGCAGTTCTTC
CDR3aa: CASSLQGASSYNEQFF

abundance: .
j_gene: TRBJ1-5
d_gene: .
v_gene: TRBV19
CDR3nt: TGTGCCAGTAGTATAGGGCCCTATCAGCCCCAGCATTTT
CDR3aa: CASSIGPYQPQHF

abundance: .
j_gene: TRBJ2-3
d_gene: .
v_gene: TRBV10-1
CDR3nt: TGCGCCAGCAGTGATACGGGGAGGTCAGATACGCAGTATTTT
CDR3aa: CASSDTGRSDTQYF

abundance: .
j_gene: TRBJ1-5
d_gene: .
v_gene: TRBV5-1
CDR3nt: TGCGCCAGCAGCTCGACAGGAGATAGCAATCAGCCCCAGCATTTT
CDR3aa: CASSSTGDSNQPQHF

abundance: once
j_gene: TRBJ2-7
d_gene: .
v_gene: TRBV27
CDR3nt: TGTGCCAGCAGTCCGTGGGACTCAAGCTCCTACGAGCAGTACTTC
CDR3aa: CASSPWDSSSYEQYF

abundance: .
j_gene: TRBJ1-2
d_gene: .
v_gene: TRBV7-2
CDR3nt: TGTGCCAGCAGCTTAGGCGTCGGAACCTATGGCTACACCTTC
CDR3aa: CASSLGVGTYGYTF

abundance: .
j_gene: TRBJ2-2
d_gene: .
v_gene: TRBV5-1
CDR3nt: TGCGCCAGCAGCTTGGAATCTTCGAACACCGGGGAGCTGTTTTTT
CDR3aa: CASSLESSNTGELFF

abundance: .
j_gene: TRBJ1-2
d_gene: TRBD1
v_gene: TRBV6-1
CDR3nt: TGTGCCAGCAGTGTCGGACAGGCCTCCGTCTATGGCTACACCTTC
CDR3aa: CASSVGQASVYGYTF

abundance: .
j_gene: TRBJ1-2
d_gene: .
v_gene: TRBV19
CDR3nt: TGTGCCAGTAGCCTCCGTTCTCAGATCTATGGCTACACCTTC
CDR3aa: CASSLRSQIYGYTF

abundance: .
j_gene: TRBJ1-5
d_gene: .
v_gene: TRBV10-2
CDR3nt: TGCGCCAGCAGTGAGTCAGTGGGGCAGATCAATCAGCCCCAGCATTTT
CDR3aa: CASSESVGQINQPQHF

abundance: .
j_gene: TRBJ1-5
d_gene: .
v_gene: TRBV9
CDR3nt: TGTGCCAGCAGTATTTCTAGCAATCAGCCCCAGCATTTT
CDR3aa: CASSISSNQPQHF

abundance: .
j_gene: TRBJ1-3
d_gene: .
v_gene: TRBV2
CDR3nt: TGTGCCAGCAGTGGAGGGACACTTAGCTCTGGAAACACCATATATTTT
CDR3aa: CASSGGTLSSGNTIYF

abundance: once
j_gene: TRBJ2-1
d_gene: .
v_gene: TRBV6-5
CDR3nt: TGTGCCAGCAGTTACCTAGCAACAGGGTTCGGTGAGCAGTTCTTC
CDR3aa: CASSYLATGFGEQFF

abundance: .
j_gene: TRBJ1-1
d_gene: .
v_gene: TRBV6-1
CDR3nt: TGTGCCAGCGGGATCACAGCCATGAACACTGAAGCTTTCTTT
CDR3aa: CASGITAMNTEAFF

abundance: .
j_gene: TRBJ2-3
d_gene: TRBD1
v_gene: TRBV6-5
CDR3nt: TGTGCCAGCAGACGCGGACAGGGAACAGATACGCAGTATTTT
CDR3aa: CASRRGQGTDTQYF

abundance: .
j_gene: TRBJ1-5
d_gene: .
v_gene: TRBV30
CDR3nt: TGTGCCTGGAGTAATCAGGGGAGTCAGCCCCAGCATTTT
CDR3aa: CAWSNQGSQPQHF

abundance: .
j_gene: TRBJ1-4
d_gene: .
v_gene: TRBV14
CDR3nt: TGTGCCAGCAGCCAAGTCGGGGGACAACTGGGCGAAAAACTGTTTTTT
CDR3aa: CASSQVGGQLGEKLFF

abundance: few
j_gene: TRBJ2-1
d_gene: .
v_gene: TRBV7-8
CDR3nt: TGTGCCAGCAGCTGGGGGGACACCTACAATGAGCAGTTCTTC
CDR3aa: CASSWGDTYNEQFF

abundance: .
j_gene: TRBJ1-1
d_gene: .
v_gene: TRBV7-9
CDR3nt: TGTGCCAGCAGCTACGAGCCTGAAGCTTTCTTT
CDR3aa: CASSYEPEAFF

abundance: few
j_gene: TRBJ2-3
d_gene: .
v_gene: TRBV10-1
CDR3nt: TGCGCCAGCAGTGAGAATAGCAGGACGGATACGCAGTATTTT
CDR3aa: CASSENSRTDTQYF

abundance: .
j_gene: TRBJ1-4
d_gene: .
v_gene: TRBV28
CDR3nt: TGTGCCAGCACCACTCACAGGGATGAAAAACTGTTTTTT
CDR3aa: CASTTHRDEKLFF

abundance: .
j_gene: TRBJ1-1
d_gene: .
v_gene: TRBV7-9
CDR3nt: TGTGCCAGCAGCCCGCCGACAGGTATCGTAAGGGAAGCTTTCTTT
CDR3aa: CASSPPTGIVREAFF

abundance: .
j_gene: TRBJ1-1
d_gene: .
v_gene: TRBV29-1
CDR3nt: TGCAGCGTCGGGGCACTGGGTGAAGCTTTCTTT
CDR3aa: CSVGALGEAFF

abundance: .
j_gene: TRBJ2-1
d_gene: .
v_gene: TRBV7-9
CDR3nt: TGTGCCAGCAGCTTAGGCGGACAACGCTACAATGAGCAGTTCTTC
CDR3aa: CASSLGGQRYNEQFF

abundance: few
j_gene: TRBJ1-4
d_gene: TRBD1
v_gene: TRBV5-8
CDR3nt: TGTGCCAGCAGCAGGGACAGGGAGGTTTCAAAACTGTTTTTT
CDR3aa: CASSRDREVSKLFF

abundance: .
j_gene: TRBJ2-1
d_gene: .
v_gene: TRBV5-1
CDR3nt: TGCGCCAACAGCCTTGAGGGCAGGGTACTCTTC
CDR3aa: CANSLEGRVLF

abundance: .
j_gene: TRBJ1-1
d_gene: .
v_gene: TRBV5-6
CDR3nt: TGTGCCAGCAGCCTTACCGGGACAAAGAACACTGAAGCTTTCTTT
CDR3aa: CASSLTGTKNTEAFF

abundance: .
j_gene: TRBJ2-4
d_gene: .
v_gene: TRBV27
CDR3nt: TGTGCCAGCAGTTTATCCGCAGGCGGGGTGTCGGCCAAAAACATTCAGTACTTC
CDR3aa: CASSLSAGGVSAKNIQYF

abundance: .
j_gene: TRBJ1-4
d_gene: .
v_gene: TRBV30
CDR3nt: TGTGCCTGGACAAAGACAACTAATGAAAAACTGTTTTTT
CDR3aa: CAWTKTTNEKLFF

abundance: .
j_gene: TRBJ1-4
d_gene: .
v_gene: TRBV4-1
CDR3nt: TGCGCCAGCAGCCCCCGGCGAGAGGGGGAAAAACTGTTTTTT
CDR3aa: CASSPRREGEKLFF

abundance: once
j_gene: TRBJ2-5
d_gene: .
v_gene: TRBV7-8
CDR3nt: TGTGCCAGCACCATGTCAAGGGAAGAGACCCAGTACTTC
CDR3aa: CASTMSREETQYF

abundance: .
j_gene: TRBJ1-1
d_gene: .
v_gene: TRBV4-1
CDR3nt: TGCGCCAGCAGCCAGCCCCTCGAGGCGGACTTGGCTTTCTTT
CDR3aa: CASSQPLEADLAFF

abundance: once
j_gene: TRBJ2-2
d_gene: TRBD2
v_gene: TRBV15
CDR3nt: TGTGCCACCAGCAGAGTTTGGAGCGGGAGGGCAGGGGCCGGGGAGCTGTTTTTT
CDR3aa: CATSRVWSGRAGAGELFF

abundance: .
j_gene: TRBJ2-7
d_gene: .
v_gene: TRBV19
CDR3nt: TGTGCCAGTAGTATCGGGGGATACGAGCAGTACTTC
CDR3aa: CASSIGGYEQYF

abundance: .
j_gene: TRBJ1-6
d_gene: .
v_gene: TRBV14
CDR3nt: TGTGCCAGCAGCCAAGATCTCTGGGCCGGGAATTCACCCCTCCACTTT
CDR3aa: CASSQDLWAGNSPLHF

abundance: .
j_gene: TRBJ2-6
d_gene: .
v_gene: TRBV13
CDR3nt: TGTGCCAGCAGGCCTCTCAAGCTGAGTACAAGTCGGGCCAACGTCCTGACTTTC
CDR3aa: CASRPLKLSTSRANVLTF

abundance: .
j_gene: TRBJ1-6
d_gene: .
v_gene: TRBV6-1
CDR3nt: TGTGCCAGCAGTGGCCAGGGGAGTTTCACCTATAATTCACCCCTCCACTTT
CDR3aa: CASSGQGSFTYNSPLHF

abundance: .
j_gene: TRBJ2-2
d_gene: TRBD2
v_gene: TRBV11-3
CDR3nt: TGTGCCAGCAGCTTGTTTACGGGACTAAGTGGCGGGGAGCTGTTTTTT
CDR3aa: CASSLFTGLSGGELFF